Shown below are 27 T cell receptor beta chains from a single sample sequenced in a study of blood T cell repertoires in COVID-19. The protocol was immunoSEQ multiplex PCR, while the TCRdb copy is restricted to in-frame clones and leaves out a portion. The data show 350,000 to 450,000 clones, approximately 86% seen once. The specimen sequenced was peripheral blood. Every receptor here comes from an older woman with COVID-19, enrolled during active disease.

The chain employs TRBV6-5 and TRBJ1-5, with D hard to call. In germline, CDR1 is MNHEY, CDR2 SVGAGI. V lost 8 bases to trimming and J lost 9 bases, with 11 bases between them. The CDR3 loop spans 11 amino acids. CDR3 sequence: CASGDTLPQHF. The CDR3 DNA reads TGTGCCAGCGGCGACACTCTGCCCCAGCATTTT.

This clone appeared once. V is TRBV19 and J is TRBJ2-1; TRBD1 is a possible D gene (5 bases). V lost 4 bases and J 3 bases, leaving 10 bases between the germline ends. Germline V gene data show CDR1 as LNHDA and CDR2 as SQIVND (reference sequence). This CDR3 has 14 residues. DNA of the CDR3: TGTGCCAGTAGTACGCCGACAGTCTACAATGAGCAGTTCTTC. It codes for CASSTPTVYNEQFF.

This chain connects TRBV10-3 to TRBJ1-5; D is unclear. Trimming left V 2 bases short and J 13 bases short, with 12 bases between. The CDR3 covers 12 residues. CDR1 and CDR2 (germline): ENHRY, SYGVKD. The chain's CDR3 is CAISEGAAEQHF. The CDR3 DNA reads TGTGCCATCAGTGAGGGAGCGGCGGAACAGCATTTT.

The rearrangement uses TRBV14 and TRBJ2-4; no firm D call. CDR3 length equals 16 residues. V gave up 0 bases and J gave up 0 bases, with 9 bases separating them. Germline CDR1 is SGHDN and CDR2 is FVKESK. CDR3 in amino acids: CASSQDPRLAKNIQYF. CDR3 sequence (DNA): TGTGCCAGCAGCCAAGATCCTAGGTTAGCCAAAAACATTCAGTACTTC.

The chain links TRBV28 to TRBJ1-4, with TRBD1 as a possible D gene (6 bases). Trimming removed 4 bases from V and 6 bases from J, with 15 bases in between. The CDR3 contains 15 residues. CDR1 and CDR2 (germline): MDHEN, SYDVKM. This chain's CDR3 is CASSSGGGADEKLFF. CDR3 bases: TGTGCCAGCAGTTCCGGTGGGGGGGCGGATGAAAAACTGTTTTTT.

The DNA for the CDR3 is TGCGCCAGCTACTCCCCCGGGTGGGGGCGATGGAACATTCAGTACTTC. Amino acid sequence: CASYSPGWGRWNIQYF. The chain links TRBV10-2 to TRBJ2-4; possibly TRBD1 for D (6 bases). Trimming stripped 8 bases from V and 7 bases from J, with 24 bases between. The length of the CDR3 is 16 residues. CDR1 and CDR2 (germline): WSHSY, SAAADI.

This chain links TRBV19 with TRBJ1-5; perhaps TRBD1 as D (6 bases). Trimming stripped 4 bases from V and 0 bases from J, with 19 bases between. This CDR3 is built from 18 residues. CDR1 and CDR2 from the germline V gene are LNHDA and SQIVND (reference sequence). DNA for the CDR3: TGTGCCAGTAGTAACCGGGACACCTATCCTAATAGCAATCAGCCCCAGCATTTT. Encoded protein: CASSNRDTYPNSNQPQHF.

The chain combines TRBV2 with TRBJ2-7; 10 nucleotides match TRBD1. Losses at the gene ends were 6 bases for V and 0 bases for J; bases not matched to a gene: 5. The germline CDR1 and CDR2 sequences are SNHLY and FYNNEI. The CDR3 is 15 amino acids. CDR3 residues: CASRTRTGGSYEQYF. CDR3 DNA: TGTGCCAGCAGAACTCGGACAGGGGGCTCCTACGAGCAGTACTTC.

This clone was counted a single time. V gene TRBV7-9 combines with J gene TRBJ1-2, with D unresolved. The V gene's germline CDR1 is SEHNR and CDR2 FQNEAQ (reference sequence). The CDR3 consists of 14 residues. Between the trimmed V and J ends, which lost 4 bases and 3 bases, there was a span of 12 bases. CDR3 in amino acids: CASSSGSTYYGYTF. CDR3 bases: TGTGCCAGCAGCTCCGGGTCTACCTACTATGGCTACACCTTC.

The gene calls are TRBV6-5 and TRBJ2-1; 10 nucleotides align to TRBD1. CDR1 is MNHEY and CDR2 is SVGAGI in the germline V gene. Trimming removed 0 bases from V and 5 bases from J; junction bases left unmatched: 4. The length of the CDR3 is 16 residues. The CDR3 spells CASSYSAGTGDNEQFF. DNA for the CDR3: TGTGCCAGCAGTTACTCTGCCGGGACAGGGGACAATGAGCAGTTCTTC.

This rearrangement joins TRBV9 to TRBJ2-1; possible D gene TRBD2, 6 bases. Germline CDR1 SGDLS, CDR2 YYNGEE. The V gene lost 6 bases and the J gene lost 5 bases, with 15 bases spanning the gap. CDR3 length: 14 residues. The CDR3 is CASNLGGEDNEQFF. The CDR3 region has the DNA TGTGCCAGCAATTTGGGCGGGGAAGACAATGAGCAGTTCTTC.

This clone was picked up a small number of times. V gene TRBV3-1 (or the pseudogene TRBV3-2) combines with J gene TRBJ1-2; 9 bases agree with TRBD1. J was trimmed by 8 bases and V by 0 bases; bases with no gene match: 4. CDR1 is LGHDT, CDR2 YNNKEL, per germline (reference sequence). The CDR3 sequence is 14 residues long. The CDR3 nucleotides read TGTGCCAGCAGCCAAGAGACAGGGGGTACGGGCTACACCTTC. Residues: CASSQETGGTGYTF.

This clone came up a few times. V usage is TRBV7-6 and J usage is TRBJ2-2, with 7 bases identical to TRBD2. The CDR3 has 16 residues. J gave up 5 bases and V 4 bases, and 10 bases lay outside the gene matches. CDR1 SGHVS and CDR2 FNYEAQ come from the germline V gene. The CDR3 loop is CASSSSRAGGTGELFF. CDR3 nucleotide sequence: TGTGCCAGCAGCTCTAGTAGGGCCGGGGGGACCGGGGAGCTGTTTTTT.

In DNA form, the CDR3 reads TGTGCCAGCAGCCAGCAGGGGCTTACTAATGAAAAACTGTTTTTT. Translation: CASSQQGLTNEKLFF. The chain is built from TRBV3-1 (or the pseudogene TRBV3-2) and TRBJ1-4; D is possibly TRBD1 (6 bases). The V end lost 3 bases, the J end lost 2 bases, and 10 bases lay between the germline ends. The CDR3 sequence is 15 residues long. Germline-derived CDR1 and CDR2 are LGHDT and YNNKEL (reference sequence).

This clone has only a few counts. This chain joins TRBV3-1 (or the pseudogene TRBV3-2) and TRBJ1-3; perhaps TRBD1 as D (6 bases). The germline V gene encodes CDR1 LGHDT and CDR2 YNNKEL (reference sequence). CDR3 length: 14 amino acids. V was shortened by 4 bases and J by 6 bases, with 13 bases between the two germline ends. The CDR3 is CASSLWTDQNTIYF. The CDR3 nucleotides are TGTGCCAGCAGCCTATGGACAGACCAAAACACCATATATTTT.

The gene calls are TRBV10-2 and TRBJ2-5, with a possible D match to TRBD2 (7 bases). Germline V gives CDR1 WSHSY, CDR2 SAAADI. The CDR3 spans 12 residues. Trimming took off 7 bases at V and 5 bases at J, with 11 bases between the two ends. The chain's CDR3 is CASKGGPETQYF. The CDR3 DNA is TGCGCCAGCAAGGGGGGGCCGGAGACCCAGTACTTC.

The CDR3 sequence is CASSLQGITEAFF. CDR3 coding DNA: TGTGCCAGCAGTTTACAGGGGATCACTGAAGCTTTCTTT. The V call is TRBV12-3 or TRBV12-4, the J call TRBJ1-1; D possibly corresponds to TRBD1 (6 bases). The CDR3 is made up of 13 amino acids. Trimming stripped 2 bases from V and 4 bases from J, with 8 bases between.

The chain has TRBV7-8 and TRBJ2-7; TRBD2 is a possible D gene (6 bases). Per germline, CDR1 SGHVS and CDR2 FQNEAQ. V was cut by 4 bases and J by 3 bases, with 10 bases left in between. There are 13 residues in the CDR3. The CDR3 sequence: CASSWGGHYEQYF. The CDR3 coding sequence is TGTGCCAGCAGCTGGGGAGGACACTACGAGCAGTACTTC.

The chain carries TRBV27 and TRBJ2-7; weak D call: TRBD2 (6 bases). Germline assignment: CDR1 MNHEY and CDR2 SMNVEV (reference sequence). The CDR3 runs 14 residues. Trimming took off 3 bases at V and 3 bases at J, with 12 bases between the two ends. CDR3 loop: CASSLGGAHYEQYF. In DNA form, the CDR3 reads TGTGCCAGCAGTTTGGGCGGGGCCCACTACGAGCAGTACTTC.

This clone was observed at least ten times. The chain joins TRBV7-3 to TRBJ2-7; maybe TRBD2 (6 bases). Germline CDR1 SGHTA, CDR2 FQGTGA. Between the trimmed V and J ends, which lost 5 bases and 0 bases, there was a span of 14 bases. The CDR3 consists of 15 residues. CDR3: CASSEGAGSSYEQYF. The CDR3 coding sequence is TGTGCCAGCAGCGAGGGAGCGGGTAGCTCCTACGAGCAGTACTTC.

This clone was detected a few times. The V call is TRBV4-1, the J call TRBJ1-1; 7 bases match TRBD1. The junction had 9 bases not matched to a gene; V was cut back by 6 bases and J by 5 bases. The germline gives CDR1 MGHRA, CDR2 YSYEKL. This CDR3 has 14 amino acids. Here the CDR3 reads CASRDRVRRTEAFF. The CDR3 DNA reads TGCGCCAGCAGAGACAGGGTCAGGAGAACTGAAGCTTTCTTT.

The V and J genes are TRBV9 and TRBJ2-1; 8 nucleotides match TRBD2. This CDR3 spans 15 amino acids. The junction had 9 bases not matched to a gene; V was cut back by 4 bases and J by 6 bases. Germline V gene lookup returns CDR1 SGDLS and CDR2 YYNGEE. CDR3 DNA sequence: TGTGCCAGCAGCTCCACCGGGACTAGTCGCAATGAGCAGTTCTTC. Amino acid sequence: CASSSTGTSRNEQFF.

The gene calls are TRBV19 and TRBJ2-5; weak D call: TRBD2 (6 bases). The CDR3 extends over 14 amino acids. V lost 5 bases, J lost 1 base, and 11 bases lay in between. CDR1 is LNHDA and CDR2 is SQIVND in the germline V gene (reference sequence). The CDR3 bases are TGTGCCAGTAGTCAGGCGGGGCGCCAAGAGACCCAGTACTTC. Its translation is CASSQAGRQETQYF.

The V and J genes are TRBV19 and TRBJ1-5; TRBD1 agrees at 9 bases. With V trimmed by 3 bases and J by 4 bases, 4 bases remained unmatched. Germline-derived CDR1 and CDR2 are LNHDA and SQIVND (reference sequence). There are 15 residues in the CDR3. The CDR3 DNA is TGTGCCAGTAGTATCGGGGACAGGGAAAATCAGCCCCAGCATTTT. Translated: CASSIGDRENQPQHF.

V and J are TRBV6-2 or TRBV6-3 and TRBJ1-2, with a weak D call TRBD1 (6 bases). The V end lost 4 bases, the J end lost 4 bases, and 7 bases lay between the germline ends. Germline assignment: CDR1 MNHEY and CDR2 SVGEGT. The CDR3 covers 12 residues. The CDR3 nucleotides are TGTGCCAGCAGTTCGACAGGCTATGGCTACACCTTC. It encodes CASSSTGYGYTF.

In the case of this clone: The sample has other DNA sequences that encode this CDR3 too. The chain carries TRBV7-8 and TRBJ2-7, with D perhaps TRBD1 (5 bases). Germline V gene sequence: CDR1 SGHVS, CDR2 FQNEAQ. The CDR3 runs to 12 residues. Trimming took 2 bases from V and 4 from J, leaving 6 bases between them. For the CDR3, the DNA is TGTGCCAGCAGCTTACAGGGTTACGAGCAGTACTTC. Encoded protein: CASSLQGYEQYF.

This CDR3 reads CASSLVPGTGGSRSNQPQHF. Written as DNA, the CDR3 is TGCGCCAGCAGCTTGGTACCCGGGACAGGGGGCTCCCGTAGCAATCAGCCCCAGCATTTT. J is TRBJ1-5 and V is TRBV5-1; 12 nucleotides agree with TRBD1. Trimming cost V 0 bases and J 0 bases; bases outside gene matches: 10. Looked up from germline, CDR1 is SGHRS and CDR2 is YFSETQ. This CDR3 is 20 amino acids long.